Here is one T cell receptor (beta chain) with its context. Its specificity is not known. These data originate in a study of human T cells and chemical hapten exposure. On the study more broadly: In the approximately 24-week study, patients were dosed weekly with diphenylcyclopropenone on the scalp throughout.

Each CDR3 protein gets one entry after TCRdb re-called the RACE reads with MiXCR. The data show about 85,000 distinct CDR3 sequences, roughly 12% seen once. Time point reported: patch test 2, 6 weeks after DPC sensitization. Treatment reported: therapeutic diphenylcyclopropenone sensitization with weekly scalp DPC. Study-wide results and caveats: TCRs at high frequency, those above 1 in 1000, did not change with DPC sensitization.

This material consisted of whole blood, taken in connection with sensitization to the hapten diphenylcyclopropenone (DPC). This clonotype originated in a man aged 18 to 29 with alopecia areata. Some clones in this sample may be carry-over from other donors' samples.

CDR3 region: CASQGTGHTEAFF. The CDR3 nucleotides read TGTGCCAGCCAGGGGACGGGTCACACTGAAGCTTTCTTT. The chain links TRBV28 to TRBJ1-1; maybe TRBD1 (6 bases). The CDR3 is made up of 13 amino acids. The germline gives CDR1 MDHEN, CDR2 SYDVKM. Trimming left V 8 bases short and J 3 bases short, with 13 bases between.